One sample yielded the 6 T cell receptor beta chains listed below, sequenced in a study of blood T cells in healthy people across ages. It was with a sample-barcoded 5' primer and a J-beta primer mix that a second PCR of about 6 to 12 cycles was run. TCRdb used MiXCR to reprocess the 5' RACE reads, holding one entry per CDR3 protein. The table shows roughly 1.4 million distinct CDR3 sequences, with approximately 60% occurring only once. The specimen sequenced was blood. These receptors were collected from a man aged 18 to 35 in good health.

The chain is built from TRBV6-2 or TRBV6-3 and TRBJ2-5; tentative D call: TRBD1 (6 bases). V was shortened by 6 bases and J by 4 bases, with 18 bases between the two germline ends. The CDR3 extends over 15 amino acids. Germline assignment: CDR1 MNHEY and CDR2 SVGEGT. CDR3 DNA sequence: TGTGCCAGCAGACCCTTCAGGGGTTCGGCAGAGACCCAGTACTTC. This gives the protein CASRPFRGSAETQYF.

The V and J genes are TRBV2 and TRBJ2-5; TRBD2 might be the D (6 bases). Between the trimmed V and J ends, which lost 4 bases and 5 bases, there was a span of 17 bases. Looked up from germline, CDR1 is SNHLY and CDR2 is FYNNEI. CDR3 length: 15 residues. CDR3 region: CASSALPGEGETQYF. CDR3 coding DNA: TGTGCCAGCAGTGCATTACCGGGAGAGGGTGAGACCCAGTACTTC.

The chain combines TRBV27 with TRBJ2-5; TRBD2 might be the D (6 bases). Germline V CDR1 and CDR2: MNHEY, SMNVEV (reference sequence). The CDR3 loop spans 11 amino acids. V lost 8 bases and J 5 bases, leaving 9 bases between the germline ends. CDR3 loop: CASVRGETQYF. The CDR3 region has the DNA TGTGCCAGCGTCCGGGGGGAGACCCAGTACTTC.

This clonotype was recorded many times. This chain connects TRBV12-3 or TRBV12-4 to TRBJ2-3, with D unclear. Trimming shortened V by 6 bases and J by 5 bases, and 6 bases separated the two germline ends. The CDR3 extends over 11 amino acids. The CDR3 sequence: CASSRGDTQYF. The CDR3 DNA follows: TGTGCCAGCAGCCGCGGAGATACGCAGTATTTT.

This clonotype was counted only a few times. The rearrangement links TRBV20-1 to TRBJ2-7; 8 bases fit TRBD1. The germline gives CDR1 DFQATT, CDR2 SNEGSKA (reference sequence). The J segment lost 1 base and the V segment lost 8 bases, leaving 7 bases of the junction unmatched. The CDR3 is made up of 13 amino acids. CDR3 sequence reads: CSHIRDRSYEQYF. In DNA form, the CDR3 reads TGCAGTCATATAAGGGACAGGTCCTACGAGCAGTACTTC.

The CDR3 here is CASSLNTYPGYGYTF. DNA for the CDR3: TGTGCCAGCAGCCTCAACACCTATCCGGGGTATGGCTACACCTTC. The V gene is TRBV7-9, the J gene TRBJ1-2; D is unclear. V lost 5 bases, J lost 5 bases, and 18 bases lay in between. There are 15 residues in the CDR3. CDR1 is SEHNR, CDR2 FQNEAQ, per germline (reference sequence).